This T cell receptor beta chain was observed in a study of shared clonotypes between healthy human individuals. The table came from immunoSEQ multiplex PCR; TCRdb's copy has only in-frame clones and leaves some out. This sample has 2,100,000 or so clones, with more than 90% found just once. CDR3 length: 16 amino acids. In germline, CDR1 is SGDLS, CDR2 YYNGEE. The V and J ends lost 3 bases and 6 bases, in that order; junction bases with no gene match: 6. As to this clone: Its antigen is unknown.

The study, taken as a whole, reports: Clonotype sharing among donors, it was expected, would be affected by sequencing depth. Researchers sampled blood only, noting tissue repertoires likely differ.

The rearrangement uses TRBV9 and TRBJ2-2, with 12 bases lining up with TRBD1. The sequencing input was naive CD4+ T cells sorted from blood. Subset of the sample: CD45RA+ positively selected. The clonotype originates from a man aged 18 to 35 in good health. The CDR3 loop reads CASSGTGTGGPGELFF. In DNA, the CDR3 is TGTGCCAGCAGCGGAACCGGGACAGGGGGCCCCGGGGAGCTGTTTTTT.